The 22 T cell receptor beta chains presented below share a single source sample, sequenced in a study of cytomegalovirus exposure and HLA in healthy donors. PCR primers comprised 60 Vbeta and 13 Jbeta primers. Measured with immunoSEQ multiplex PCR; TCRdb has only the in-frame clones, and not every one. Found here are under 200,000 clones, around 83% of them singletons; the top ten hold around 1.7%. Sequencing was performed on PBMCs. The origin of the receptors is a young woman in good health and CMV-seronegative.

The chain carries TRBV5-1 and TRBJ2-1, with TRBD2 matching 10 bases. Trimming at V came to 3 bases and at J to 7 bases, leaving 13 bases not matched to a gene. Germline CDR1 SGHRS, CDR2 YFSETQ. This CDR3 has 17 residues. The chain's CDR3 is CASSWGASGSPDNEQFF. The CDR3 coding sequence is TGCGCCAGCAGCTGGGGGGCTAGCGGGAGCCCTGATAATGAGCAGTTCTTC.

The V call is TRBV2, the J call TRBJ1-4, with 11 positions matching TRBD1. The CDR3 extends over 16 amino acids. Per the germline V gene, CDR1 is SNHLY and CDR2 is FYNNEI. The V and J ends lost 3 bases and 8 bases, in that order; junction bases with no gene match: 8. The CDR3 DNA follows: TGTGCCAGCAGTGAGGACAGGGGGCAGCCGTCCGAAAAACTGTTTTTT. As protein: CASSEDRGQPSEKLFF.

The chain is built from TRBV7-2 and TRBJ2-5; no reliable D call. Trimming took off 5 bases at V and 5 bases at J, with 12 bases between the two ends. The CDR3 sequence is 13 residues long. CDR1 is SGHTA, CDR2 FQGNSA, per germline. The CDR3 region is CASSRSSVETQYF. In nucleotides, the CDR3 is TGTGCCAGCAGCCGTAGTAGTGTGGAGACCCAGTACTTC.

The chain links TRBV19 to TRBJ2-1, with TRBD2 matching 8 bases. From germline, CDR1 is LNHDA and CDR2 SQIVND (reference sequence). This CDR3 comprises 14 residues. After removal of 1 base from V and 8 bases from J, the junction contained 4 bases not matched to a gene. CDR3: CASSIAPAGDEQFF. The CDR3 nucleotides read TGTGCCAGTAGTATAGCACCAGCGGGAGATGAGCAGTTCTTC.

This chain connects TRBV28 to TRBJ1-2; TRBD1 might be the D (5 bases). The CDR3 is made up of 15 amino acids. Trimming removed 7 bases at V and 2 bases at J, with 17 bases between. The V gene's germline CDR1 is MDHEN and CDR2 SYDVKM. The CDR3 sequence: CASTRAGGANYGYTF. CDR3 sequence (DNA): TGTGCCAGCACTCGGGCAGGTGGGGCCAACTATGGCTACACCTTC.

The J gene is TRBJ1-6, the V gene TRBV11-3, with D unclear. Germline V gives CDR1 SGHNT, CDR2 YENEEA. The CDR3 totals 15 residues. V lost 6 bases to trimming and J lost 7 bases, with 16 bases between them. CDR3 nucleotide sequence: TGTGCCAGCAGTTCGACCCCTGGAGGGAATTCACCCCTCCACTTT. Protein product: CASSSTPGGNSPLHF.

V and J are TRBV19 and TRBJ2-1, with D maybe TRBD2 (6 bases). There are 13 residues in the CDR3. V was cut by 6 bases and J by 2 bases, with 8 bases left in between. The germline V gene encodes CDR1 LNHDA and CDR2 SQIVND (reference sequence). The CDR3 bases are TGTGCCAGTAGCGCTAGCGCCTACAATGAGCAGTTCTTC. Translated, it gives CASSASAYNEQFF.

The CDR3 reads CASSLRVLTYNEQFF. The CDR3 DNA reads TGTGCCAGCAGTTTAAGAGTCCTCACCTACAATGAGCAGTTCTTC. The chain couples TRBV28 to TRBJ2-1; D unresolved. Germline V lookup: CDR1 MDHEN, CDR2 SYDVKM. CDR3 length: 15 amino acids. Between the trimmed V and J ends, which lost 2 bases and 2 bases, there was a span of 10 bases.

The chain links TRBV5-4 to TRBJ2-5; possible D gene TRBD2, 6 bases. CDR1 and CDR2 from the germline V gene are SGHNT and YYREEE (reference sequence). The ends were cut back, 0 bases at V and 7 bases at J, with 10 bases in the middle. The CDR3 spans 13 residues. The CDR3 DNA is TGTGCCAGCAGCTTGGAGTCGGGAGTGACCCAGTACTTC. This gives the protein CASSLESGVTQYF. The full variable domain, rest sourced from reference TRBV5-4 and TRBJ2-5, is ETGVTQSPTHLIKTRGQQVTLRCSSQSGHNTVSWYQQALGQGPQFIFQYYREEENGRGNFPPRFSGLQFPNYSSELNVNALELDDSALYLCASSLESGVTQYFGPGTRLLVL.

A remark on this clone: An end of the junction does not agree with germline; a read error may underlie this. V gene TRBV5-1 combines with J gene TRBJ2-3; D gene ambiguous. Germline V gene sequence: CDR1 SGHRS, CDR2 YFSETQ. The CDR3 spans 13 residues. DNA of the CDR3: TGCGCCGGCAGAAACTTGGGCTCTGATACGCAGTATTTT. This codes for CAGRNLGSDTQYF.

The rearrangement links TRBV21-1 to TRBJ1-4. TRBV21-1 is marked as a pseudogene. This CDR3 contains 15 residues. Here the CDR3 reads CASSKVRGSFEKLFF. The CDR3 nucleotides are TGTGCCAGCAGCAAGGTGCGTGGGAGCTTCGAAAAACTGTTTTTT.

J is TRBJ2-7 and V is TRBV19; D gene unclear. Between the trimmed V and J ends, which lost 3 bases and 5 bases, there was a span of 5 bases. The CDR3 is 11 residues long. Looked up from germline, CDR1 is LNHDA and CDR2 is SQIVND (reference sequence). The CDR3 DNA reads TGTGCCAGTAGTATGGGCGACGAGCAGTACTTC. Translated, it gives CASSMGDEQYF.

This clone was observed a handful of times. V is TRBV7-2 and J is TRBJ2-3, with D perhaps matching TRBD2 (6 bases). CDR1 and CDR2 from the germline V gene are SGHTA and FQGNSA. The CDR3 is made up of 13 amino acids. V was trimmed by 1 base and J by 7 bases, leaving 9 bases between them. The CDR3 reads CASSLDGLNTQYF. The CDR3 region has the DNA TGTGCCAGCAGCTTAGATGGACTAAATACGCAGTATTTT.

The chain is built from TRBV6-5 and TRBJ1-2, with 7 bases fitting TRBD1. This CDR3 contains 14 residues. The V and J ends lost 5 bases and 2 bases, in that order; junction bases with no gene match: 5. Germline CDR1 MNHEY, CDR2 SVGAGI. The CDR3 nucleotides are TGTGCCAGCAGTCGATTGACAGGGAACTATGGCTACACCTTC. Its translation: CASSRLTGNYGYTF.

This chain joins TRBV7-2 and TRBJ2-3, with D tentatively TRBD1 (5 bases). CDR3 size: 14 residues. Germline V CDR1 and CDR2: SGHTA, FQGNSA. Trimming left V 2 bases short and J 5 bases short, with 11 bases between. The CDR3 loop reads CASSLSQGGDTQYF. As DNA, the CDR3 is TGTGCCAGCAGCTTAAGCCAGGGCGGAGATACGCAGTATTTT.

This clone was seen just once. For the CDR3, the DNA is TGCAGCGCACGGGGGCGGGAGGGCGAATTGGCCGGGGAGCTGTTTTTT. As protein: CSARGREGELAGELFF. The V call is TRBV29-1, the J call TRBJ2-2; 9 bases are a match to TRBD2. Germline V gene sequence: CDR1 SQVTM, CDR2 ANQGSEA. The V and J ends lost 7 bases and 6 bases, in that order; junction bases with no gene match: 15. The length of the CDR3 is 16 residues.

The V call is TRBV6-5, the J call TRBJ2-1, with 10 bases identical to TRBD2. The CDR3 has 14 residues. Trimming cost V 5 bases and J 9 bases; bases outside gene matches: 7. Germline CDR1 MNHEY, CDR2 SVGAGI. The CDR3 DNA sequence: TGTGCCAGCAGTCCCCCGGGACTAGCGTTTGAGCAGTTCTTC. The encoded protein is CASSPPGLAFEQFF.

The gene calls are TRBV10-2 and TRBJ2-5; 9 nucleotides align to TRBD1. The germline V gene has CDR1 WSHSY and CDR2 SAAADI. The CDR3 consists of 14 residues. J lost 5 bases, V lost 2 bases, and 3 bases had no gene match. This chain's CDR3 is CASSEGTGFETQYF. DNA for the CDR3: TGCGCCAGCAGTGAGGGGACAGGGTTCGAGACCCAGTACTTC.

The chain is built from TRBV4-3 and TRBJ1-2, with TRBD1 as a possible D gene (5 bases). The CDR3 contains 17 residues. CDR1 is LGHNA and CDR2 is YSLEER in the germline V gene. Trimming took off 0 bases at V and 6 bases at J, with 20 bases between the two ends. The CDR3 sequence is CASSQDPEGYTGDGYTF. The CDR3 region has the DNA TGCGCCAGCAGCCAAGATCCGGAGGGCTATACAGGCGATGGCTACACCTTC.

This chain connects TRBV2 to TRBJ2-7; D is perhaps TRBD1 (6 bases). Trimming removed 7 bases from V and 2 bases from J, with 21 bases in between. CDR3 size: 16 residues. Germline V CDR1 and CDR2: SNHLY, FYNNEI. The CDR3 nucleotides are TGTGCCAGCACCCTACCCGGGACATCGGTCGCCTACGAGCAGTACTTC. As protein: CASTLPGTSVAYEQYF.

In nucleotides, the CDR3 is TGTGCCAGCAGTTCCCCGCGGCCAGGGGTCAATCAGCCCCAGCATTTT. Its translation is CASSSPRPGVNQPQHF. The rearrangement uses TRBV28 and TRBJ1-5; TRBD1 is a possible D gene (6 bases). Trimming shortened V by 4 bases and J by 3 bases, and 16 bases separated the two germline ends. The germline V gene has CDR1 MDHEN and CDR2 SYDVKM. The CDR3 has 16 residues. Full variable domain (remainder filled in from reference TRBV28 and TRBJ1-5): DVKVTQSSRYLVKRTGEKVFLECVQDMDHENMFWYRQDPGLGLRLIYFSYDVKMKEKGDIPEGYSVSREKKERFSLILESASTNQTSMYLCASSSPRPGVNQPQHFGDGTRLSIL.

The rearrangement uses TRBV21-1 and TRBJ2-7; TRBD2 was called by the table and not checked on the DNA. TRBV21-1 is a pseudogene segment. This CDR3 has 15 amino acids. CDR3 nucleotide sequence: TGTGCCAGCAGCAAAGTTGGAGCGCTGGGTTTCGAGCAGTACTTC. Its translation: CASSKVGALGFEQYF.